The rows below give T cell receptor beta chains drawn from one sample of a study of blood T cell repertoires in COVID-19. Here immunoSEQ multiplex PCR was the method, and the copy in TCRdb shows in-frame clones only, minus some. The data show a few hundred thousand clones, about 90% seen once. The sample consisted of PBMCs or T cells enriched from blood (not recorded which). These receptors all come from a woman aged 25 to 45 who had recovered from COVID-19. Both conserved end residues are part of each CDR3. D genes are given only for firm matches. Clone size, where shown, is once, few, many, or a class for clones that have expanded.

V	D	length	size	J	DNA	CDR3
TRBV25-1	TRBD1	13	.	TRBJ1-1	TGTGCCAGCAGAAATACAGGGGCCACTGAAGCTTTCTTT	CASRNTGATEAFF
TRBV9	TRBD1	12	few	TRBJ1-2	TGTGCCAGCAGCAGGACAGGGGCTGGCTACACCTTC	CASSRTGAGYTF
TRBV27	TRBD1	13	.	TRBJ2-7	TGTGCCAGCAGTTTGGAAGACAGGGCCGAGCAGTACTTC	CASSLEDRAEQYF
TRBV29-1	TRBD1	13	.	TRBJ1-1	TGCAGCGTTCCCGGGACAGGGAATACTGAAGCTTTCTTT	CSVPGTGNTEAFF
TRBV30	.	11	few	TRBJ1-1	TGTGCCTGGAGTTATTTCCCCGAAGCTTTCTTT	CAWSYFPEAFF
TRBV25-1	TRBD1	15	.	TRBJ1-1	TGTGCCAGCAGTGCCGGGACAGGGTTGTACACTGAAGCTTTCTTT	CASSAGTGLYTEAFF
TRBV7-9	.	16	few	TRBJ1-1	TGTGCCAGCAGCTTTCTGTATGGACAGAAGAACACTGAAGCTTTCTTT	CASSFLYGQKNTEAFF
TRBV2	.	13	.	TRBJ2-7	TGTGCCAGCACCTGGGCCAGGGGCTACGAGCAGTACTTC	CASTWARGYEQYF
TRBV19	TRBD1	15	.	TRBJ1-1	TGTGCCAGTAGTAGTCCCTATCGACAGGGGGCTGAAGCTTTCTTT	CASSSPYRQGAEAFF
TRBV7-8	TRBD1	19	.	TRBJ1-2	TGTGCCAGCAGCTTAGGGTTGGGACAGGGGGCGATGGTAGGGACCGGCTACACCTTC	CASSLGLGQGAMVGTGYTF
TRBV2	TRBD1	15	.	TRBJ1-3	TGTGCCAGCACCAGACAGGGGTTGGCTGGAAACACCATATATTTT	CASTRQGLAGNTIYF
TRBV7-9	TRBD1	12	.	TRBJ1-1	TGTGCCAGCAGCGGACAGGCCCGTGGAGCTTTCTTT	CASSGQARGAFF
TRBV7-9	.	13	.	TRBJ1-5	TGTGCCAGCAGCGGCGTGGGGCGTCAGCCCCAGCATTTT	CASSGVGRQPQHF
TRBV5-4	TRBD1	15	.	TRBJ2-7	TGTGCCAGCAGCTACCGCCGGGACAGCTCCTACGAGCAGTACTTC	CASSYRRDSSYEQYF
TRBV7-8	.	13	.	TRBJ1-1	TGTGCCAGCAGCAGCGGGACCCACGGCGCAGCTTTCTTT	CASSSGTHGAAFF
TRBV18	.	14	.	TRBJ2-3	TGTGCCAGCTCACCGCTAGCAGGCACAGATACGCAGTATTTT	CASSPLAGTDTQYF
TRBV4-2	.	15	.	TRBJ1-2	TGTGCCAGCAGCCAAGAACGGGGGGCCCGCTATGGCTACACCTTC	CASSQERGARYGYTF
TRBV6-6	.	11	.	TRBJ2-3	TGTGCCAGCAGTCCCACGGGTTCGCAGTATTTT	CASSPTGSQYF
TRBV29-1	TRBD2	13	.	TRBJ2-5	TGCAGCGGAGCCCGGGGGGAGGGTCAGACCCAGTACTTC	CSGARGEGQTQYF
TRBV13	TRBD1	16	.	TRBJ1-1	TGTGCCAGCAGCGCCCGGGACAGGGGGTTGTTCACTGAAGCTTTCTTT	CASSARDRGLFTEAFF
TRBV7-3	TRBD1	21	few	TRBJ1-2	TGTGCCAGCAGCCCGGGGGGGACAGGGTCGATCAACCGAGCGGCAAACTATGGCTACACCTTC	CASSPGGTGSINRAANYGYTF
TRBV7-8	.	14	.	TRBJ1-3	TGTGCCAGCAGCTTAGCCAGGGCCGGAAACACCATATATTTT	CASSLARAGNTIYF
TRBV6-5	.	14	.	TRBJ1-2	TGTGCCAGCACGATGCGGGGGGCGTACAATGGCTACACCTTC	CASTMRGAYNGYTF
TRBV6-1	.	17	.	TRBJ1-6	TGTGCCAGCAGTGCCTACGGACAGCTTAATACTAATTCACCCCTCCACTTT	CASSAYGQLNTNSPLHF
TRBV30	.	13	.	TRBJ1-2	TGTGCCTGGAGGGACAGTAGGTTCTATGGCTACGCCTTC	CAWRDSRFYGYAF
TRBV4-2	TRBD1	15	once	TRBJ1-2	TGTGCCAGCAGCCCCCAAGAGGCAGGGGGGTATGGCTACACCTTC	CASSPQEAGGYGYTF
TRBV29-1	.	12	.	TRBJ1-3	TGCAGCGCCGACATCTCTGGAAACACCATATATTTT	CSADISGNTIYF
TRBV30	.	14	.	TRBJ2-4	TGTGCCTGGAAGCCAGAGGGCGGCAAAAACATTCAGTACTTC	CAWKPEGGKNIQYF
TRBV20-1	.	16	.	TRBJ1-6	TGCAGTGCTAGTGTGGGGTCAACAGGGTCGCGTTCACCCCTCCACTTT	CSASVGSTGSRSPLHF
TRBV6-5	.	12	.	TRBJ1-2	TGTGCCAGCAGTCCGTTGGGGGGTGGCTACACCTTC	CASSPLGGGYTF
TRBV7-2	.	15	.	TRBJ1-5	TGTGCCAGCAGCCCCGACAAATATAGCAATCAGCCCCAGCATTTT	CASSPDKYSNQPQHF
TRBV15	.	16	.	TRBJ1-4	TGTGCCACCAGCAGAGATCGATGGGAGCCAGGCGAAAAACTGTTTTTT	CATSRDRWEPGEKLFF
TRBV7-2	.	14	.	TRBJ2-3	TGTGCCAGCAGACCTAGGGGGTTCACAGATACGCAGTATTTT	CASRPRGFTDTQYF
TRBV11-3	TRBD1	17	.	TRBJ2-3	TGTGCCAGCAGCTTAGATGGGGACAGGGGTCTCGCAGATACGCAGTATTTT	CASSLDGDRGLADTQYF
TRBV21-1	.	14	.	TRBJ1-1	TGTGCCAGCAGCAAGGTAAGTGCGGGCACTGAAGCTTTCTTT	CASSKVSAGTEAFF
TRBV7-9	TRBD1	15	few	TRBJ1-1	TGTGCCAGCAGCGAAGGACAGGGGATGAACACTGAAGCTTTCTTT	CASSEGQGMNTEAFF
TRBV4-1	.	15	.	TRBJ1-2	TGCGCCAGCAGCCAAGATGAGCAGGGGTGGCATGGCTACACCTTC	CASSQDEQGWHGYTF
TRBV7-7	TRBD1	15	.	TRBJ2-5	TGTGCTAGCAGCACCGGGACAGGGGGTCGGGAGACCCAGTACTTC	CASSTGTGGRETQYF
TRBV10-3	.	15	.	TRBJ2-2	TGTGCCATCAGTCGACAGGACCCGGGGACCGGGGAGCTGTTTTTT	CAISRQDPGTGELFF
TRBV6-5	.	14	.	TRBJ2-5	TGTGCCAGCAGTTACTCGAGCTCGAAAGAGACCCAGTACTTC	CASSYSSSKETQYF